A single sample is the source of the 27 T cell receptor beta chains below, sequenced in a study of response to subunit inactivated influenza vaccine. One entry per CDR3 protein, called by TCRdb with MiXCR from the RT-PCR reads. Here the sample spans roughly 170,000 distinct CDR3 sequences, roughly 8.7% being singletons. The sequencing here drew on non-naive T cells sorted from PBMCs, taken on the day of vaccination. The receptor source for this set is a man aged 50-60 years who received an inactivated influenza vaccine.

V usage is TRBV20-1 and J usage is TRBJ1-5; 10 positions match TRBD1. J gave up 7 bases and V 4 bases, and 7 bases lay outside the gene matches. CDR3 size: 14 residues. Germline CDR1 is DFQATT and CDR2 is SNEGSKA (reference sequence). The CDR3 sequence is CSATTGTGEQPQHF. The CDR3 DNA follows: TGCAGTGCTACCACCGGGACAGGGGAACAGCCCCAGCATTTT.

This clonotype has more than one count but fewer than ten. The chain uses TRBV7-2 and TRBJ2-5; the D is unclear. Deletions cut 3 bases from V and 5 bases from J, with 10 bases between. The CDR3 is made up of 13 amino acids. Germline loops: CDR1 SGHTA, CDR2 FQGNSA. The CDR3 DNA is TGTGCCAGCAGCTTTGAGACACTGGAGACCCAGTACTTC. Translated: CASSFETLETQYF.

The chain combines TRBV10-3 with TRBJ2-3; D is undetermined. Trimming cost V 0 bases and J 0 bases, with 10 bases left between them. There are 16 residues in the CDR3. Looked up from germline, CDR1 is ENHRY and CDR2 is SYGVKD. The CDR3 region has the DNA TGTGCCATCAGTGAGTCAGTAGCCCTAAGCACAGATACGCAGTATTTT. Translated: CAISESVALSTDTQYF.

V and J are TRBV7-8 and TRBJ1-4, with D possibly being TRBD1 (5 bases). V lost 3 bases and J 7 bases, leaving 15 bases between the germline ends. Germline CDR1 is SGHVS and CDR2 is FQNEAQ. This CDR3 is 15 amino acids long. The CDR3 is CASSLLRDRPEKLFF. The CDR3 DNA sequence: TGTGCCAGCAGCTTGCTCCGGGACCGACCTGAAAAACTGTTTTTT.

This clonotype was counted many times. V gene TRBV5-1 combines with J gene TRBJ2-6, with 7 positions matching TRBD1. Germline CDR1 and CDR2: SGHRS and YFSETQ. This CDR3 spans 20 amino acids. V lost 4 bases, J lost 4 bases, and 20 bases stayed unmatched. The CDR3 nucleotides read TGCGCCAGCAGCCCACACGGGATCGGGACAGCCTCAGGAGGGGCCAACGTCCTGACTTTC. Translated: CASSPHGIGTASGGANVLTF.

This CDR3 reads CASSAAQGISTDTQYF. CDR3 DNA: TGTGCCAGCTCAGCCGCACAGGGGATTAGCACAGATACGCAGTATTTT. The chain uses TRBV18 and TRBJ2-3; 7 nucleotides match TRBD1. The CDR3 has 16 residues. CDR1 and CDR2 from the germline V gene are KGHSH and LQKENI. The trim removed 5 bases at V and 0 bases at J, leaving 8 bases unmatched.

V and J are TRBV5-1 and TRBJ2-2; TRBD1 matches 7 bases. Germline V gives CDR1 SGHRS, CDR2 YFSETQ. The CDR3 sequence is 14 residues long. Trimming at V came to 4 bases and at J to 3 bases, leaving 3 bases not matched to a gene. The CDR3 region is CASSTGQYTGELFF. The CDR3 region has the DNA TGCGCCAGCAGCACGGGACAGTACACCGGGGAGCTGTTTTTT.

This clonotype was found many times. The gene calls are TRBV7-8 and TRBJ2-1; 7 bases align to TRBD2. CDR1 is SGHVS, CDR2 FQNEAQ, per germline. CDR3 length equals 15 residues. Germline trimming cut 1 base from V and 3 bases from J; bases unmatched to any gene: 3. DNA of the CDR3: TGTGCCAGCAGCTTAGTACGCGGGAGCTACAATGAGCAGTTCTTC. Translation: CASSLVRGSYNEQFF.

On this clonotype itself: One junction end disagrees with the germline gene, perhaps due to a read error. This chain uses TRBV29-1 with TRBJ2-3; D is perhaps TRBD1 (5 bases). The CDR3 has 13 amino acids. CDR1 is SQVTM, CDR2 ANQGSEA, per germline. The CDR3 DNA reads as TGCAGCGTTGAGACCGACAGCACAGATACGCAGTTTTTT. Translation gives CSVETDSTDTQFF.

This clonotype was counted only a few times. This chain connects TRBV9 to TRBJ2-3, with 9 bases matching TRBD2. V shed 4 bases, J shed 6 bases, and the junction held 6 bases outside the gene matches. Per the germline V gene, CDR1 is SGDLS and CDR2 is YYNGEE. The CDR3 is 14 residues long. CDR3 protein: CASSPRTSVDTQYF. Here the CDR3 DNA reads TGTGCCAGCAGCCCGAGGACTAGCGTTGATACGCAGTATTTT. Combining the CDR3 with reference TRBV9 and TRBJ2-3 gives the whole variable domain DSGVTQTPKHLITATGQRVTLRCSPRSGDLSVYWYQQSLDQGLQFLIQYYNGEERAKGNILERFSAQQFPDLHSELNLSSLELGDSALYFCASSPRTSVDTQYFGPGTRLTVL.

This clonotype has ten or more counts. The V gene is TRBV12-3 or TRBV12-4, the J gene TRBJ2-7; D gene unclear. This CDR3 has 14 residues. V shed 3 bases and J shed 5 bases, with 14 bases lying between them. This chain's CDR3 is CASSLLDLVDEQYF. The CDR3 DNA sequence: TGTGCCAGCAGTTTGCTTGACCTTGTGGACGAGCAGTACTTC.

This clonotype was found a few times. The chain links TRBV28 to TRBJ2-5; D gene unclear. The germline CDR1 and CDR2 sequences are MDHEN and SYDVKM. The CDR3 covers 10 residues. The V end lost 4 bases, the J end lost 4 bases, and 1 base lay between the germline ends. CDR3 nucleotide sequence: TGTGCCAGCAGTTCAGAGACCCAGTACTTC. This sequence encodes CASSSETQYF.

This clonotype has a handful of counts. This rearrangement joins TRBV12-3 or TRBV12-4 to TRBJ1-2; 10 bases map to TRBD1. J was trimmed by 7 bases and V by 5 bases; bases with no gene match: 7. The CDR3 extends over 14 amino acids. The CDR3, as DNA: TGTGCCAGCAGTACGGGACAGGGGTTCAGTGGCTACACCTTC. It yields the protein CASSTGQGFSGYTF.

The chain uses TRBV7-2 and TRBJ2-5; D possibly corresponds to TRBD2 (6 bases). V gave up 0 bases and J gave up 7 bases, with 12 bases separating them. Germline V gives CDR1 SGHTA, CDR2 FQGNSA. The CDR3 consists of 14 residues. CDR3 DNA: TGTGCCAGCAGCTTAGCGACCGGGAGCGGGACCCAGTACTTC. This encodes CASSLATGSGTQYF.

This clonotype was seen a few times. At one of its ends the junction is not consistent with the germline gene, which may arise from a read error. The J gene is TRBJ2-5, the V gene TRBV7-7, with TRBD2 identical over 7 bases. CDR1 and CDR2 from the germline V gene are SSHAT and FNYEAQ (reference sequence). The CDR3 spans 13 residues. As DNA, the CDR3 is TGTGCTAGCAGCCGGGGAGGGGCTGAGACCCAGTACTTC. It encodes CASSRGGAETQYF.

This sequence joins TRBV20-1 and TRBJ1-5; 9 bases agree with TRBD1. Trimming removed 5 bases from V and 5 bases from J; junction bases left unmatched: 10. Germline assignment: CDR1 DFQATT and CDR2 SNEGSKA (reference sequence). CDR3 length equals 15 residues. The DNA for the CDR3 is TGCAGTGCTTCCGTACCAACAGGGGGCCATCAGCCCCAGCATTTT. It translates to CSASVPTGGHQPQHF.

This clonotype appeared many times. The chain combines TRBV5-1 with TRBJ2-1, with TRBD1 identical over 9 bases. The CDR3 totals 15 residues. Trimming removed 5 bases from V and 8 bases from J; junction bases left unmatched: 11. Germline V gives CDR1 SGHRS, CDR2 YFSETQ. CDR3 loop: CASRLHRDRVDEQFF. In DNA form, the CDR3 reads TGCGCCAGCAGACTGCACCGGGACAGGGTGGATGAGCAGTTCTTC.

This clonotype has just a few counts. The gene calls are TRBV7-6 and TRBJ2-1; D not resolved. Germline V gene lookup returns CDR1 SGHVS and CDR2 FNYEAQ. CDR3 size: 14 residues. Trimming removed 0 bases from V and 6 bases from J, with 9 bases in between. The CDR3 spells CASSLARPSNEQFF. Here the CDR3 DNA reads TGTGCCAGCAGCTTAGCCCGCCCTAGCAATGAGCAGTTCTTC.

The rearrangement uses TRBV20-1 and TRBJ2-7; TRBD2 might be the D (6 bases). Per germline, CDR1 DFQATT and CDR2 SNEGSKA (reference sequence). CDR3 length: 12 residues. Trimming shortened V by 6 bases and J by 4 bases, and 13 bases separated the two germline ends. The CDR3 spells CSANSGGYEQYF. The CDR3 DNA sequence: TGCAGTGCAAACTCCGGGGGTTACGAGCAGTACTTC.

This clonotype came up a few times. This chain links TRBV7-2 with TRBJ2-1; TRBD2 matches at 12 bases. Trimming took 0 bases from V and 2 from J; bases not matched to a gene: 5. The CDR3 is made up of 18 amino acids. Germline CDR1 SGHTA, CDR2 FQGNSA. The CDR3 is CASSLAPSGGGTYNEQFF. CDR3 bases: TGTGCCAGCAGCTTAGCCCCTAGCGGGGGGGGTACCTACAATGAGCAGTTCTTC.

This clonotype was recorded many times. The chain joins TRBV4-3 to TRBJ1-4; possibly TRBD1 for D (5 bases). The CDR3 runs to 17 residues. V lost 0 bases, J lost 8 bases, and 19 bases lay in between. CDR1 LGHNA and CDR2 YSLEER come from the germline V gene. CDR3 sequence (DNA): TGCGCCAGCAGCCAAGAGGTAGCTTCAGGGTCAAGGGAAAAACTGTTTTTT. Residues: CASSQEVASGSREKLFF.

The J gene is TRBJ2-7, the V gene TRBV12-3 or TRBV12-4; TRBD2 might be the D (7 bases). The V gene lost 4 bases and the J gene lost 6 bases, with 13 bases spanning the gap. This CDR3 is 13 amino acids long. CDR3 residues: CASSSRGGSEQYF. The DNA of the CDR3 is TGTGCCAGCAGTTCAAGGGGGGGGTCCGAGCAGTACTTC.

Turning to this clonotype: Mismatch with germline at one junction end may stem from a read error. This sequence joins TRBV7-2 and TRBJ1-3, with 7 bases fitting TRBD1. Per the germline V gene, CDR1 is SGHTA and CDR2 is FQGNSA. The CDR3 extends over 16 amino acids. Here the CDR3 DNA reads TGTGGCAGCAGCCCGTCGACAGGGTGGACTGGAAACACCATATATTTT. Encoded protein: CGSSPSTGWTGNTIYF.

The gene calls are TRBV6-2 or TRBV6-3 and TRBJ2-3; D remains unclear. The germline V and J ends were trimmed by 7 bases and 3 bases, with 17 bases remaining between them. CDR1 and CDR2 (germline): MNHEY, SVGEGT. This CDR3 has 15 amino acids. The CDR3 DNA reads as TGTGCCAGCATCGCGCGCCCCTTGGGTACAGATACGCAGTATTTT. Translation gives CASIARPLGTDTQYF.

This clonotype was observed a handful of times. The gene calls are TRBV7-2 and TRBJ2-1; 9 nucleotides match TRBD2. Per germline, CDR1 SGHTA and CDR2 FQGNSA. The CDR3 loop spans 15 amino acids. Trimming removed 1 base from V and 8 bases from J; junction bases left unmatched: 6. In nucleotides, the CDR3 is TGTGCCAGCAGCTTAGTTGCGGGGGGGCATGATGAGCAGTTCTTC. As protein: CASSLVAGGHDEQFF. The full variable domain, completed using reference TRBV7-2 and TRBJ2-1, is GAGVSQSPSNKVTEKGKDVELRCDPISGHTALYWYRQSLGQGLEFLIYFQGNSAPDKSGLPSDRFSAERTGGSVSTLTIQRTQQEDSAVYLCASSLVAGGHDEQFFGPGTRLTVL.

This clonotype was detected many times. The chain joins TRBV29-1 to TRBJ2-5, with D maybe TRBD2 (6 bases). The germline V and J ends were trimmed by 7 bases and 2 bases, with 14 bases remaining between them. The CDR3 runs to 13 residues. CDR1 is SQVTM and CDR2 is ANQGSEA in the germline V gene. The CDR3 sequence is CSGGGSGQETQYF. CDR3 sequence (DNA): TGCAGCGGGGGAGGTAGCGGTCAAGAGACCCAGTACTTC.

CDR3 bases: TGCAGTGCTAGGAGCCTAGCGGGAACCTACGAGCAGTACTTC. This codes for CSARSLAGTYEQYF. The chain employs TRBV20-1 and TRBJ2-7, with TRBD2 matching 9 bases. The CDR3 is 14 residues long. V dropped 3 bases and J dropped 2; count of bases not matched to a gene: 5. The germline V gene encodes CDR1 DFQATT and CDR2 SNEGSKA (reference sequence).